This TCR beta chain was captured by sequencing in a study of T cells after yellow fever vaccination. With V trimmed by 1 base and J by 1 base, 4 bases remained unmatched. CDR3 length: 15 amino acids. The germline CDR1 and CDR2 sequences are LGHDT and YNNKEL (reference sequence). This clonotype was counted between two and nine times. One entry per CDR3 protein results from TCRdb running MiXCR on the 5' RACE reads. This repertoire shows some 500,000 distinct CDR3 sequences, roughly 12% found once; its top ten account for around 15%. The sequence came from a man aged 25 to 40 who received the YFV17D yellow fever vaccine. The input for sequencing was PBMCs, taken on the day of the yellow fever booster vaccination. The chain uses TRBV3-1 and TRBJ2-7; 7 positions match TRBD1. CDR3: CASSQGDRVSYEQYF. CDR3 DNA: TGTGCCAGCAGCCAAGGCGACAGGGTTTCCTACGAGCAGTACTTC.